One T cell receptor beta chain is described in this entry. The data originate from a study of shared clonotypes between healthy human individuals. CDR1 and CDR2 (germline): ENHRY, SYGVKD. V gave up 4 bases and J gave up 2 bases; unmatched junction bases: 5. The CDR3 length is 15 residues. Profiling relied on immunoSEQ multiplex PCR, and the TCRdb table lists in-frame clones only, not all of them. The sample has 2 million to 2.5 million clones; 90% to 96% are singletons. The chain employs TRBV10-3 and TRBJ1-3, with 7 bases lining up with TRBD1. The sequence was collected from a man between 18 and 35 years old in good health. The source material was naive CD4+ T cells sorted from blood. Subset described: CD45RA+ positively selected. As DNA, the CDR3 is TGTGCCATCAGTGCTCCCGACAGGGCTGGAAACACCATATATTTT. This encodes CAISAPDRAGNTIYF.